This T cell receptor beta chain is from a study of T cell responses to AZD1222 COVID-19 vaccine. Sequencing was performed with immunoSEQ multiplex PCR; in TCRdb, only in-frame clones are kept and a portion is missing. The sample contains 100,000 to 120,000 clones, over 85% of which appear only once. The sample holds a few counts of this clone. The antigen is unknown. Study-level findings and limits: Clonal diversity was possibly underestimated, and the donors were mostly white British, with more females.

The clonotype originates from an adult who received the AZD1222 COVID-19 vaccine. The sample was peripheral blood, taken 28 days after the second AZD1222 dose.

The DNA for the CDR3 is TGTGCCAGCAGCTTATTCGGGAGCTCCTACGAGCAGTACTTC. The encoded protein is CASSLFGSSYEQYF. The rearrangement joins TRBV7-9 to TRBJ2-7, with D tentatively TRBD2 (6 bases). Between the trimmed V and J ends, which lost 2 bases and 0 bases, there was a span of 8 bases. CDR1 SEHNR and CDR2 FQNEAQ come from the germline V gene (reference sequence). CDR3 size: 14 residues.